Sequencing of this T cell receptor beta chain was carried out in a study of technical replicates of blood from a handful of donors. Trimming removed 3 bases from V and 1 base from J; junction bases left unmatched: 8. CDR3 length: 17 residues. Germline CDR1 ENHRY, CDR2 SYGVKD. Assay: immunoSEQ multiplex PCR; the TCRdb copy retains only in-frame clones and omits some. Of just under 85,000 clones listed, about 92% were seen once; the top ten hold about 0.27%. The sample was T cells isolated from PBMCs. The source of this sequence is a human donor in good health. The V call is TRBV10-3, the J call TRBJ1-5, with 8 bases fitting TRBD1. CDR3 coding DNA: TGTGCCATCAGTGAAGACGGACAGGGCTCAAGCAATCAGCCCCAGCATTTT. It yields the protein CAISEDGQGSSNQPQHF.